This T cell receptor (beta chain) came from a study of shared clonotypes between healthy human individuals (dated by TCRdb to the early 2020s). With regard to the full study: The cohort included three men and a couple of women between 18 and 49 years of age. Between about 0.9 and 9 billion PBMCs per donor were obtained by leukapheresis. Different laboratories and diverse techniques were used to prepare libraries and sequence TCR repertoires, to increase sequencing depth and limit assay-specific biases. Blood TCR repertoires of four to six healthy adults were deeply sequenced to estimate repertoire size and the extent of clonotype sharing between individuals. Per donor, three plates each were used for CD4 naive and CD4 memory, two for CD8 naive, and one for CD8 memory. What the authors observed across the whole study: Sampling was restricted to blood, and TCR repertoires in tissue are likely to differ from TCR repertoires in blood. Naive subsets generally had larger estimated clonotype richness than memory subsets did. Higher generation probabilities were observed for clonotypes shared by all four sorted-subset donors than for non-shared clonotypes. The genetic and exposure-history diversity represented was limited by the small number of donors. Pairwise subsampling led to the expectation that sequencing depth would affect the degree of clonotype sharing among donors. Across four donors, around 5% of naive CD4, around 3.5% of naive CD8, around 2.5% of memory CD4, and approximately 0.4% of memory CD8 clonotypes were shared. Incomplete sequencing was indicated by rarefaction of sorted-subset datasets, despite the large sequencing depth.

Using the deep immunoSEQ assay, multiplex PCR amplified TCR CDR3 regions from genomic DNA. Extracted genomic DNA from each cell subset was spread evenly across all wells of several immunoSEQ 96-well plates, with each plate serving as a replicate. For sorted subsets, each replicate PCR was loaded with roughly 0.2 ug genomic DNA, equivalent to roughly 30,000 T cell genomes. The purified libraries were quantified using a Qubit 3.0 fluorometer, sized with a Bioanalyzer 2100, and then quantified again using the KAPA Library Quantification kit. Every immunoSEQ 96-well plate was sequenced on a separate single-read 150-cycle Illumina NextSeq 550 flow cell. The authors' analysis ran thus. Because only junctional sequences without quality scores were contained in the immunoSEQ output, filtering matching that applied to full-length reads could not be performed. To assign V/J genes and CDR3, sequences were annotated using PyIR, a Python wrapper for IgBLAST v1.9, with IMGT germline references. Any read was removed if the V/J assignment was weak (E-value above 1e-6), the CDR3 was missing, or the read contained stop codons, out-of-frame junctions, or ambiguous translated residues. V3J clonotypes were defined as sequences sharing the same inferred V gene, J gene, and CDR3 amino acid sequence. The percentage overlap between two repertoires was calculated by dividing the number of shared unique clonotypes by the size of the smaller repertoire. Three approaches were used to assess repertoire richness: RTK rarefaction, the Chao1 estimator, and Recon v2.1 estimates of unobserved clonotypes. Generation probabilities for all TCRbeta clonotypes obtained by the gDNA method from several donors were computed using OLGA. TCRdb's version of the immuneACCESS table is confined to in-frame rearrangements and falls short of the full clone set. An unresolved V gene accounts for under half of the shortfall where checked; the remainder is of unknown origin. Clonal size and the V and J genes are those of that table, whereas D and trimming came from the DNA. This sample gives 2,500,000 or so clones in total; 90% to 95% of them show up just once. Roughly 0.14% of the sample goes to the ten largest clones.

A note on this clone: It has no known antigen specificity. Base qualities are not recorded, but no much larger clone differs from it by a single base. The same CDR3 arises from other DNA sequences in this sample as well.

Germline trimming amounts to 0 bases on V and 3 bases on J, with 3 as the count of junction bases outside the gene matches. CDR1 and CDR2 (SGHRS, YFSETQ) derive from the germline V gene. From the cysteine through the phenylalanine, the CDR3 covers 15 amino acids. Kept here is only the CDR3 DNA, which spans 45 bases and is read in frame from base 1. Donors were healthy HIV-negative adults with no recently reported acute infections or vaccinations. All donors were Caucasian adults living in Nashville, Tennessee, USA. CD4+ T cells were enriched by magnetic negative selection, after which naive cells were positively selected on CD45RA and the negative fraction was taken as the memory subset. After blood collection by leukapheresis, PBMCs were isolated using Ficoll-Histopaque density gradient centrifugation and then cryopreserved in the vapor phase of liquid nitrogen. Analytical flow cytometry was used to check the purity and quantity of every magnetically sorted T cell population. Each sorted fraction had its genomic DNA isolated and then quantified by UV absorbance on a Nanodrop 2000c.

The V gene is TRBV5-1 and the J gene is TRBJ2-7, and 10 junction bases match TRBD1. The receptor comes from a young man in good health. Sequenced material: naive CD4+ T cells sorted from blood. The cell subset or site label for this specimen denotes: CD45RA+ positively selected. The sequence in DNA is TGCGCCAGCAGCTTGGGGGGACAGGGGATCTACGAGCAGTACTTC. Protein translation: CASSLGGQGIYEQYF.